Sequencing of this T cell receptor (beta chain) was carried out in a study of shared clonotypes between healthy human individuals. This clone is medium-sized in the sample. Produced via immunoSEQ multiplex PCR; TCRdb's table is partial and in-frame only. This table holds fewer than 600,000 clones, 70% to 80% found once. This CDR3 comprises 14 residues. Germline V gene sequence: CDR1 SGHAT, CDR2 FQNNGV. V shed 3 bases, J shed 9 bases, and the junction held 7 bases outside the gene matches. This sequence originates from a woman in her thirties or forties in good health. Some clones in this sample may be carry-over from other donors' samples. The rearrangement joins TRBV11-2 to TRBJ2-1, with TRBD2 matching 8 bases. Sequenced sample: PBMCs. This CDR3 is CASSFSGTLGEQFF. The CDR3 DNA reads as TGTGCCAGCAGCTTTAGCGGGACCCTCGGTGAGCAGTTCTTC.